This entry lists 17 T cell receptor beta chains sequenced from one sample in a study of blood T cell repertoires in COVID-19. The method was immunoSEQ multiplex PCR; TCRdb's version includes in-frame clones alone and lacks a portion of them. The sample lists 120,000 to 150,000 clones; around 85% were seen once. Sequenced sample: peripheral blood. The receptors were sampled from an older woman with COVID-19, enrolled during active disease.

The V call is TRBV7-8, the J call TRBJ1-2; possibly TRBD1 for D (6 bases). Germline V gene data show CDR1 as SGHVS and CDR2 as FQNEAQ. The CDR3 contains 18 residues. The V end was cut by 5 bases, the J end by 4 bases, with 26 bases between. The CDR3 coding sequence is TGTGCCAGCAGCGCGCACTACAGGGCGGGGGAAGGGGGCTATGGCTACACCTTC. This gives the protein CASSAHYRAGEGGYGYTF.

The rearrangement uses TRBV18 and TRBJ1-5; 7 bases are shared with TRBD1. CDR3 length: 22 amino acids. Germline CDR1 is KGHSH and CDR2 is LQKENI. Germline trimming cut 3 bases from V and 0 bases from J; bases unmatched to any gene: 23. The DNA of the CDR3 is TGTGCCAGCTCACCTTATCCACGTGGGTCTCAGGGGGATAGATATAGCAATCAGCCCCAGCATTTT. Translated, it gives CASSPYPRGSQGDRYSNQPQHF.

This clone was picked up one time. J is TRBJ1-2 and V is TRBV5-1, with TRBD1 matching 8 bases. CDR1 is SGHRS, CDR2 YFSETQ, per germline. V shed 3 bases, J shed 8 bases, and the junction held 6 bases outside the gene matches. The CDR3 length is 13 residues. Here the CDR3 reads CASSSGGAGGYTF. The CDR3 region has the DNA TGCGCCAGCAGCTCAGGGGGCGCAGGGGGCTACACCTTC. The full variable domain, its missing parts supplied by reference TRBV5-1 and TRBJ1-2, is KAGVTQTPRYLIKTRGQQVTLSCSPISGHRSVSWYQQTPGQGLQFLFEYFSETQRNKGNFPGRFSGRQFSNSRSEMNVSTLELGDSALYLCASSSGGAGGYTFGSGTRLTVV.

The chain employs TRBV13 and TRBJ2-2; D may be TRBD2 (5 bases). V was shortened by 1 base and J by 2 bases, with 20 bases between the two germline ends. Germline-derived CDR1 and CDR2 are PRHDT and FYEKMQ (reference sequence). The length of the CDR3 is 19 residues. Here the CDR3 reads CASSLDGITLPLNTGELFF. CDR3 nucleotides: TGTGCCAGCAGCTTAGACGGGATAACTTTACCCCTAAACACCGGGGAGCTGTTTTTT. Full variable domain (remainder filled in from reference TRBV13 and TRBJ2-2): AAGVIQSPRHLIKEKRETATLKCYPIPRHDTVYWYQQGPGQDPQFLISFYEKMQSDKGSIPDRFSAQQFSDYHSELNMSSLELGDSALYFCASSLDGITLPLNTGELFFGEGSRLTVL.

This rearrangement joins TRBV6-5 to TRBJ1-1; D is possibly TRBD1 (5 bases). V gave up 6 bases and J gave up 6 bases, with 14 bases separating them. This CDR3 has 13 residues. Per germline, CDR1 MNHEY and CDR2 SVGAGI. The CDR3 loop is CASSLTGLPEAFF. In DNA, the CDR3 is TGTGCCAGCAGCCTCACGGGACTCCCTGAAGCTTTCTTT.

V usage is TRBV14 and J usage is TRBJ2-5; the match to TRBD2 covers 13 bases. J was trimmed by 1 base and V by 0 bases; bases with no gene match: 2. The CDR3 runs 17 residues. Looked up from germline, CDR1 is SGHDN and CDR2 is FVKESK. CDR3 nucleotides: TGTGCCAGCAGCCAAGAAGGACTAGCGGGGGCCCAAGAGACCCAGTACTTC. Translated: CASSQEGLAGAQETQYF.

The J gene is TRBJ1-5, the V gene TRBV7-9; D is unclear. Per the germline V gene, CDR1 is SEHNR and CDR2 is FQNEAQ (reference sequence). The germline V and J ends were trimmed by 5 bases and 10 bases, with 12 bases remaining between them. The CDR3 spans 12 residues. The CDR3 sequence: CASSATGSPQHF. Written as DNA, the CDR3 is TGTGCCAGCAGCGCGACTGGTTCCCCCCAGCATTTT.

This clone appeared once. This chain connects TRBV6-1 to TRBJ1-2; D perhaps matches TRBD1 (5 bases). The CDR3 has 14 amino acids. Trimming took off 3 bases at V and 8 bases at J, with 16 bases between the two ends. CDR1 is MNHNS, CDR2 SASEGT, per germline. DNA of the CDR3: TGTGCCAGCAGTGAGTCGTGGGGGGATAGGGGCTACACCTTC. Amino acid sequence: CASSESWGDRGYTF.

V gene TRBV21-1 combines with J gene TRBJ2-7; the table's D call TRBD1 went unverified against the DNA. TRBV21-1 is designated a pseudogene. The CDR3 loop spans 16 amino acids. CDR3 in DNA: TGTGCCAGCAGCAAAGCAGGGGACATAAGATGCTACGAGCAGTACTTC. Protein: CASSKAGDIRCYEQYF.

On this clone itself: The germline gene is not matched at one end of the junction; a read error may be the cause. The sample holds other DNA sequences that translate to the same CDR3. V gene TRBV12-5 combines with J gene TRBJ2-5; D assignment may be TRBD1 or TRBD2 (6 bases each). There are 17 residues in the CDR3. Germline V lookup: CDR1 LGHNT, CDR2 FRNRAP. CDR3 DNA sequence: TGTGCTTGTGGTTTGGGGGGCACAGGAGGGCAACAAGAGACCCAGTACTTC. Protein product: CACGLGGTGGQQETQYF.

The J gene is TRBJ2-1, the V gene TRBV18; 12 bases line up with TRBD2. V shed 3 bases and J 5 bases; nucleotides not matched to a gene: 2. This CDR3 spans 15 amino acids. Looked up from germline, CDR1 is KGHSH and CDR2 is LQKENI. The CDR3 DNA reads as TGTGCCAGCTCACCGGCTAGCGGGGGGGACAATGAGCAGTTCTTC. It yields the protein CASSPASGGDNEQFF.

The sample holds a few counts of this clone. The V and J genes are TRBV7-9 and TRBJ1-1; perhaps TRBD1 as D (6 bases). This CDR3 region has 15 residues. V lost 5 bases and J lost 3, with 16 bases in between. Germline V gene lookup returns CDR1 SEHNR and CDR2 FQNEAQ (reference sequence). Here the CDR3 DNA reads TGTGCCAGCAGCCTCAACAGGGTCTCGGACACTGAAGCTTTCTTT. Translated, it gives CASSLNRVSDTEAFF.

The chain combines TRBV27 with TRBJ2-1, with TRBD2 as a possible D gene (5 bases). V lost 0 bases and J lost 5, with 11 bases in between. Germline V gene lookup returns CDR1 MNHEY and CDR2 SMNVEV (reference sequence). The CDR3 totals 15 residues. CDR3 protein: CASSLSRGLHNEQFF. The CDR3 nucleotides read TGTGCCAGCAGTTTATCTCGAGGGCTCCACAATGAGCAGTTCTTC.

CDR3 in amino acids: CASSQEPKETQYF. The CDR3 bases are TGTGCCAGCAGCCAGGAGCCAAAAGAGACCCAGTACTTC. The genes are TRBV3-1 (or the pseudogene TRBV3-2) and TRBJ2-5; D is undetermined. CDR3 length: 13 amino acids. Germline-derived CDR1 and CDR2 are LGHDT and YNNKEL (reference sequence). V was clipped by 3 bases and J by 3 bases, with 8 bases between them.

In this sample, this clone turned up a few times. No DNA is shown, since the ends of the CDR3 on it are uncertain; the CDR3 is the one TCRdb lists. The chain uses TRBV12-5 and TRBJ2-5; TRBD2 is the table's D call, not checked against the DNA. The CDR3 length equals 15 residues, ends included. CDR1 LGHNT and CDR2 FRNRAP come from the germline V gene. CDR3 region: CASGLGTGLEETQYF.

The rearrangement joins TRBV4-1 to TRBJ1-5; D is uncertain. Germline V gene data show CDR1 as MGHRA and CDR2 as YSYEKL. The CDR3 contains 15 residues. Trimming shortened V by 3 bases and J by 0 bases, and 9 bases separated the two germline ends. This chain's CDR3 is CASSQGEYSNQPQHF. As DNA, the CDR3 is TGCGCCAGCAGCCAGGGCGAATATAGCAATCAGCCCCAGCATTTT.

The chain carries TRBV4-3 and TRBJ1-2; D gene uncertain. Trimming took off 0 bases at V and 1 base at J, with 6 bases between the two ends. The CDR3 runs to 14 residues. CDR1 and CDR2 (germline): LGHNA, YSLEER. The CDR3 sequence is CASSQDRGNYGYTF. CDR3 bases: TGCGCCAGCAGCCAAGATCGGGGTAACTATGGCTACACCTTC.